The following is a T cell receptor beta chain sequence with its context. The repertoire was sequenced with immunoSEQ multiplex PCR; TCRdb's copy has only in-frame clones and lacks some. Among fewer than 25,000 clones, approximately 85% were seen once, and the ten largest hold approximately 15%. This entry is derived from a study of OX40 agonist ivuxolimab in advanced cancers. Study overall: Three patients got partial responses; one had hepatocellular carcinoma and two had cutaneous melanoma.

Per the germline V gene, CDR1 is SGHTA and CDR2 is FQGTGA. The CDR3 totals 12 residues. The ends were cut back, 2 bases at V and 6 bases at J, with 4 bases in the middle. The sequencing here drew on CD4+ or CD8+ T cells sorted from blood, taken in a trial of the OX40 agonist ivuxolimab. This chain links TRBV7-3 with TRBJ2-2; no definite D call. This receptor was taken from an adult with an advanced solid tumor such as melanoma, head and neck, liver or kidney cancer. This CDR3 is CASSLGSGELFF. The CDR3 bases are TGTGCCAGCAGCTTAGGTTCCGGGGAGCTGTTTTTT.